The rows below give T cell receptor beta chains drawn from one sample of a study of molecular identifiers for immune sequencing clone quantification. Using its own MiXCR run on the PCR reads, TCRdb lists one record per CDR3 protein. This sample carries hundreds of thousands of distinct CDR3 sequences, just under 20% of them seen once, and the ten largest clones take 0.75% to 0.95%. Sample: naive CD8+ T cells from blood, with Jurkat cell RNA spiked in. These receptors originate from a human donor in good health. Some libraries in this study had Jurkat cell RNA spiked in. The CDR3 runs from the conserved cysteine through the conserved F or W. A D gene is named only where the DNA matches it firmly. The size field is filled for only some rows; it gives once, few, many or a size class.

clone size | J gene | V gene | D gene | CDR3 DNA | CDR3 protein
. | TRBJ1-5 | TRBV5-8 | . | TGTGCCAGCGGCTTGTCACAGGGATCCAATCAGCCCCAGCATTTT | CASGLSQGSNQPQHF
many | TRBJ2-1 | TRBV29-1 | TRBD2 | TGCAGCGTTGAAGATCGGGAGGGCCCTCCCTACAATGAGCAGTTCTTC | CSVEDREGPPYNEQFF
. | TRBJ2-1 | TRBV18 | . | TGTGCCAGCCCACCCCTTGGTAGCGGAGACAATGAGCAGTTCTTC | CASPPLGSGDNEQFF
many | TRBJ2-7 | TRBV28 | . | TGTGCCAGCAGTCCGGGACACGAAGGTTCCTACGAGCAGTACTTC | CASSPGHEGSYEQYF
many | TRBJ2-2 | TRBV10-2 | . | TGCGCCAGCACCGGGGGTGAAACCGGGGAGCTGTTTTTT | CASTGGETGELFF
. | TRBJ1-1 | TRBV19 | TRBD1 | TGTGCCAGTAGTATTCTAGACAGGGCTACGACTGAAGCTTTCTTT | CASSILDRATTEAFF
many | TRBJ2-7 | TRBV19 | TRBD1 | TGTGCCAGTAGTTGTTCCAGGGGGTTGGTTACCTACGAGCAGTACTTC | CASSCSRGLVTYEQYF
many | TRBJ2-7 | TRBV13 | TRBD1 | TGTGCCAGCAGCGAAATACAGGGGTACGAGCAGTACTTC | CASSEIQGYEQYF
many | TRBJ2-7 | TRBV18 | TRBD2 | TGTGCCAGCTCACCACCCCTAGCGGAGAACTACGAGCAGTACTTC | CASSPPLAENYEQYF
many | TRBJ2-7 | TRBV7-6 | TRBD1 | TGTGCCAGCAGCCTAATGACAGGGGGGGGCGAGCAGTACTTC | CASSLMTGGGEQYF
few | TRBJ2-1 | TRBV25-1 | TRBD2 | TGTGCCAGCAGTGAATATAGGACTAGCAATGAGCAGTTCTTC | CASSEYRTSNEQFF
many | TRBJ2-5 | TRBV4-1 | . | TGCGCCAGCAGCCAAGAAGGAGCCTGGGAGACCCAGTACTTC | CASSQEGAWETQYF
. | TRBJ2-5 | TRBV10-1 | TRBD1 | TGCGCCAGCAGTGATCCCCGGGACAGTAAAGAGACCCAGTACTTC | CASSDPRDSKETQYF
many | TRBJ2-7 | TRBV4-1 | TRBD2 | TGCGCCAGCAGCCAGTCTAGCGGGTTAGGGGCGTACTTC | CASSQSSGLGAYF
few | TRBJ2-7 | TRBV4-3 | . | TGCGCCAGCAGCCAAGATCGGGGCCGGAGAGACGAGCAGTACTTC | CASSQDRGRRDEQYF